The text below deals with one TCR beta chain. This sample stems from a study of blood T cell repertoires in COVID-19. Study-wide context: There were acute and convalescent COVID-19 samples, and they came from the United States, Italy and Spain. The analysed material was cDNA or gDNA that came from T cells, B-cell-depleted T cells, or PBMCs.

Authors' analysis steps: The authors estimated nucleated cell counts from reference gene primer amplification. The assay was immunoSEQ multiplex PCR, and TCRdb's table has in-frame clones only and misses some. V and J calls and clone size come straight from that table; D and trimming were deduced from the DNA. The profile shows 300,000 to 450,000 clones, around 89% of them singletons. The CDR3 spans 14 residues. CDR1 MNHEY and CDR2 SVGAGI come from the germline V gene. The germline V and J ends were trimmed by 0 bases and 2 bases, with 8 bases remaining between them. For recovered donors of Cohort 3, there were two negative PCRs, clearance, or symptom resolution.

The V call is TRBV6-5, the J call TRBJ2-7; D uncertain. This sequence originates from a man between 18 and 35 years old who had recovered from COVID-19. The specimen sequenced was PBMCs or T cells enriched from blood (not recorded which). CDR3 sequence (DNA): TGTGCCAGCAGTTACTCGACTCCCCCCTACGAGCAGTACTTC. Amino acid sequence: CASSYSTPPYEQYF.